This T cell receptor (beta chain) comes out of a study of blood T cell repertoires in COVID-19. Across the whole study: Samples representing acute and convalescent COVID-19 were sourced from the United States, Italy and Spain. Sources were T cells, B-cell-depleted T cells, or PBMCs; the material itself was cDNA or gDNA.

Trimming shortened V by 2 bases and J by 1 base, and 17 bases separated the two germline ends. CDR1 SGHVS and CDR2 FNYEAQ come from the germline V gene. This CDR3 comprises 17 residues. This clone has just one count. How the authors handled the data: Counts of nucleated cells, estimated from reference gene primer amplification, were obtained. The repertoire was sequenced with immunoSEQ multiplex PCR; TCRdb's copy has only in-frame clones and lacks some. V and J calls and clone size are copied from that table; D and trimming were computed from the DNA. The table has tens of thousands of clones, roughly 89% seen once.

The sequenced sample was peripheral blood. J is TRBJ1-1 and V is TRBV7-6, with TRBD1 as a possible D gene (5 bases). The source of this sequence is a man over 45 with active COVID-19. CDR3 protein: CASSLRETGESNTEAFF. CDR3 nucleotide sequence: TGTGCCAGCAGCTTAAGGGAGACGGGGGAGTCGAACACTGAAGCTTTCTTT.